This entry is about one TCR beta chain. A J-beta primer mix and a sample-barcoded 5' primer were used in a second PCR of about 7 to 12 cycles. TCRdb recomputed calls from the 5' RACE reads with MiXCR, one row per CDR3 protein. The data contain hundreds of thousands of distinct CDR3 sequences, around 46% of them singletons. The sample is drawn from a study of blood T cells in healthy people across ages. V dropped 4 bases and J dropped 7 bases, with 18 bases sitting between them. Germline values: CDR1 SGHDT, CDR2 YYEEEE. The CDR3 is made up of 14 amino acids. The chain uses TRBV5-6 and TRBJ2-7, with D perhaps matching TRBD1 or TRBD2 (6 bases each). The sequence derives from a man aged 30 to 45 in good health. The sample taken for sequencing was blood. The CDR3 DNA follows: TGTGCCAGCAGCCCATTGAGGGGGGTCGGAGAGCAGTACTTC. This codes for CASSPLRGVGEQYF.